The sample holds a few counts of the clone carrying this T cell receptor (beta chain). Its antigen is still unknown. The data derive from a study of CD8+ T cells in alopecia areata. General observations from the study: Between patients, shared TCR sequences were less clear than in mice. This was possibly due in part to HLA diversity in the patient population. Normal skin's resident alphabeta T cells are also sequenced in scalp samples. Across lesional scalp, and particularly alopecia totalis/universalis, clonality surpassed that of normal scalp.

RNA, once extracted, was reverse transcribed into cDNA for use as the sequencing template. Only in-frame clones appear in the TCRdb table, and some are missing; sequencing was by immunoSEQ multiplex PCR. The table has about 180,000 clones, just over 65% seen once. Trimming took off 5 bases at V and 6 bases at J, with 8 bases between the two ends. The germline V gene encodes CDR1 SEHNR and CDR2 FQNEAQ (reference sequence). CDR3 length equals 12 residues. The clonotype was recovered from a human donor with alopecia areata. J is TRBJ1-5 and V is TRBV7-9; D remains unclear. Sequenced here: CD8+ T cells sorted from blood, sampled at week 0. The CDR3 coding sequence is TGTGCCAGCAGCCCGGGTGGTCAGCCCCAGCATTTT. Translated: CASSPGGQPQHF.